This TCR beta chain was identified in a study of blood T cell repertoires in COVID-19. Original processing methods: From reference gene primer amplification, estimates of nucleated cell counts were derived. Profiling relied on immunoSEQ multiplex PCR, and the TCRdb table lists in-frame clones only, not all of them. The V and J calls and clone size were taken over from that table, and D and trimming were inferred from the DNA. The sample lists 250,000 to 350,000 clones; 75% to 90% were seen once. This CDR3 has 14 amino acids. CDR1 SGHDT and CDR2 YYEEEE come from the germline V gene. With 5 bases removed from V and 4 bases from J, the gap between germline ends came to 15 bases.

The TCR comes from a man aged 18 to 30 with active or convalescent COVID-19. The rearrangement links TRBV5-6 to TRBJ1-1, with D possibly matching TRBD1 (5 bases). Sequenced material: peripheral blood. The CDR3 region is CASSPGRWSTEAFF. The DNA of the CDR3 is TGTGCCAGCAGTCCAGGGCGGTGGAGCACTGAAGCTTTCTTT.